A selection of T cell receptor beta chains follows, all from one sample in a study of cytomegalovirus exposure and HLA in healthy donors. Clones were read by immunoSEQ multiplex PCR, and TCRdb kept only the in-frame ones, dropping some. The table has about 150,000 clones, around 79% seen once; the top ten hold about 6.7%. Material: PBMCs. The receptors come from a man aged 45-65 years in good health and CMV-seropositive. The CDR3 runs from the conserved cysteine through the conserved F or W. A D gene is named only where the DNA matches it firmly. Only some rows state a clone size, as once, few, many or a class for expanded clones.

J gene,clone size,V gene,D gene,CDR3 DNA,CDR3 protein
TRBJ1-3,NA,TRBV7-9,NA,TGTGCCAGCAGCCCATCCAACTCTGGAAACACCATATATTTT,CASSPSNSGNTIYF
TRBJ2-7,NA,TRBV7-8,TRBD2,TGTGCCAGCGCCCCGTGGGGCGGGAGCGGTTACGAGCAGTACTTC,CASAPWGGSGYEQYF
TRBJ2-2,NA,TRBV30,TRBD2,TGTGCCTGGAGTGTTGGGGGAGGGCGTCCCGGGGAGCTGTTTTTT,CAWSVGGGRPGELFF
TRBJ2-3,NA,TRBV21-1,NA,TGTGCCAGCAGCAGTCGGACAGGGACAGATACGCAGTATTTT,CASSSRTGTDTQYF
TRBJ2-2,NA,TRBV12-5,TRBD1,TGTGCTAGTGGGGGGACAGGGGCCGGCGGGGAGCTGTTTTTT,CASGGTGAGGELFF
TRBJ1-4,NA,TRBV25-1,TRBD1,TGTGCCAGCAGACAGGGGGCGGTAGAAAAACTGTTTTTT,CASRQGAVEKLFF
TRBJ2-3,NA,TRBV6-4,NA,TGTGCCAGCAGTGTTCAACTCAGCACAGATACGCAGTATTTT,CASSVQLSTDTQYF
TRBJ2-7,NA,TRBV6-6,TRBD1,TGTGCCAGCAGAATCGGGACAGGGGGCTACGAGCAGTACTTC,CASRIGTGGYEQYF
TRBJ1-5,NA,TRBV28,NA,TGTGCCAGCAGGAGGGGACTCGGCAATCAGCCCCAGCATTTT,CASRRGLGNQPQHF
TRBJ2-7,NA,TRBV5-1,NA,TGCGCCAGCAGCTTGGGAGCGGGTGGGTCCTACGAGCAGTACTTC,CASSLGAGGSYEQYF
TRBJ1-2,once,TRBV20-1,NA,TGCAGCGCTATTGTAGTATATGGCTACACCTTC,CSAIVVYGYTF
TRBJ2-7,once,TRBV28,TRBD2,TGTGCCAGCAGCCTTCCCATAGCGGGAGGCACCTACGAGCAGTACTTC,CASSLPIAGGTYEQYF
TRBJ2-7,NA,TRBV27,TRBD1,TGTGCCAGCAGTTTCCGGGACAGGCCATCCTACGAGCAGTACTTC,CASSFRDRPSYEQYF
TRBJ1-2,NA,TRBV5-4,NA,TGTGCCAGCAGCTTGGGCGGCAGCGGCTATGGCTACACCTTC,CASSLGGSGYGYTF
TRBJ2-2,NA,TRBV15,NA,TGTGCCACCAGCAGAGATCCGGTGTTAGCGGCGAACACCGGGGAGCTGTTTTTT,CATSRDPVLAANTGELFF
TRBJ1-3,NA,TRBV4-2,NA,TGTGCCAGCAGCCAATTAAGAAACACCATATATTTT,CASSQLRNTIYF
TRBJ1-1,NA,TRBV12-5,NA,TGTGCTAGTGCCGTCTCACAGGGTTTGAACACTGAAGCTTTCTTT,CASAVSQGLNTEAFF
TRBJ2-6,NA,TRBV27,NA,TGTGCCAGCAGTCCAGGGCTTTCTGGGGCCAACGTCCTGACTTTC,CASSPGLSGANVLTF
TRBJ2-1,once,TRBV11-3,NA,TGTGCCAGCAGCTTAGGTAGCGTCTACAATGAGCAGTTCTTC,CASSLGSVYNEQFF
TRBJ2-6,NA,TRBV25-1,TRBD1,TGTGCCAGCAGTGGTCAGGGGGCGCTCGGTGGGGCCAACGTCCTGACTTTC,CASSGQGALGGANVLTF
TRBJ1-2,few,TRBV28,TRBD1,TGTGCCAGCAAACCGGGACAGGGGGAGGCAGGCACCTTC,CASKPGQGEAGTF
TRBJ2-1,once,TRBV29-1,TRBD2,TGCAGCGGCCGGGATGTGATCGGGAGGGCGAACGATGAGCAGTTCTTC,CSGRDVIGRANDEQFF
TRBJ1-1,NA,TRBV6-5,NA,TGTGCCAGCAGTTACGTCGGTGGGGGGGTCACTGAAGCTTTCTTT,CASSYVGGGVTEAFF
TRBJ2-7,NA,TRBV5-6,TRBD1,TGTGCCAGCAGCCCAAGACAGGGGGGGACCTACGAGCAGTACTTC,CASSPRQGGTYEQYF
TRBJ1-1,NA,TRBV5-1,TRBD1,TGCGCCAGCAGCTTGGTTGGGACAGACAACACTGAAGCTTTCTTT,CASSLVGTDNTEAFF
TRBJ2-3,NA,TRBV28,NA,TGTGCCAGCAGGACCCAGGTTTCCACAGATACGCAGTATTTT,CASRTQVSTDTQYF
TRBJ1-1,NA,TRBV13,NA,TGTGCCAGCAGAGGGGGTAGGAACACTGAAGCTTTCTTT,CASRGGRNTEAFF
TRBJ2-2,few,TRBV2,TRBD1,TGTGCCAGCAGGAGGGGGCTTTTGGGTAACACCGGGGAGCTGTTTTTT,CASRRGLLGNTGELFF
TRBJ2-1,NA,TRBV5-1,TRBD2,TGCGCCAGCAGCTCGGGGGCTAGCGGGTCCTACAATGAGCAGTTCTTC,CASSSGASGSYNEQFF
TRBJ2-7,once,TRBV30,NA,TGTGCCTGGAGCCCCCAGGCCTACGAGCAGTACTTC,CAWSPQAYEQYF
TRBJ2-1,NA,TRBV5-6,TRBD2,TGTGCCAGCAGCTGGGCGACTAGCGGGAGTTTTGATGAGCAGTTCTTC,CASSWATSGSFDEQFF
TRBJ2-1,NA,TRBV28,TRBD2,TGTGCCAGTTTGGGACTAGCGGACTACAATGAGCGGTTCTTC,CASLGLADYNERFF
TRBJ1-6,NA,TRBV5-4,NA,TGTGCCAGCAGCCCGGTGGGGCAGGGAAGGGATTCACCCCTCCACTTT,CASSPVGQGRDSPLHF
TRBJ2-3,once,TRBV5-4,TRBD2,TGTGCCAGCAGCTTGTTAGCGGGAGGGGCAGATACGCAGTATTTT,CASSLLAGGADTQYF
TRBJ1-2,NA,TRBV27,TRBD1,TGTGCCAGCAGTTTAACCCGACAGGGGACCTATGGCTACACCTTC,CASSLTRQGTYGYTF
TRBJ2-1,NA,TRBV9,TRBD2,TGTGCCAGCAGCGCCCGGCCCGGACTAGCGGGAGGCAATGAGCAGTTCTTC,CASSARPGLAGGNEQFF
TRBJ2-7,few,TRBV19,NA,TGTGCCAGTAGTACCTGGGACTCGCACGCCGAGCAGTACTTC,CASSTWDSHAEQYF
TRBJ2-7,once,TRBV28,NA,TGTGCCAGCAGTTCCGTAGAACAGGCCTACGAGCAGTACTTC,CASSSVEQAYEQYF
TRBJ2-5,NA,TRBV6-6,TRBD2,TGTGCCAGCACGCTTAGGGAGGGGACCCAGTACTTC,CASTLREGTQYF
TRBJ1-3,NA,TRBV10-3,NA,TGTGCCATCAGTGAGGGCGGTATAAACACCATATATTTT,CAISEGGINTIYF
TRBJ1-2,NA,TRBV6-5,TRBD1,TGTGCCAGCAGGTCCCCAGGGGGACACTATGGCTACACCTTC,CASRSPGGHYGYTF
TRBJ2-7,once,TRBV9,NA,TGTGCCAGCAGCGTAGTAGGCTTAGGTAGCGACGAGCAGTACTTC,CASSVVGLGSDEQYF
TRBJ1-4,NA,TRBV7-9,TRBD1,TGTGCCAGCAGCATCGGACAGGGGCCTAATGAAAAACTGTTTTTT,CASSIGQGPNEKLFF
TRBJ1-1,NA,TRBV10-3,TRBD1,TGTGCCGCCCGAACAGGGGACTCGAGCACTGAAGCTTTCTTT,CAARTGDSSTEAFF
TRBJ1-1,NA,TRBV29-1,NA,TGCAGCGTTGAAGATGGTCGCGGGAACTCGCTTGGGACTGAAGCTTTCTTT,CSVEDGRGNSLGTEAFF
TRBJ1-3,once,TRBV6-5,NA,TGTGCCAGCAGTTACTCGGGCAGCTCTGGAAACACCATATATTTT,CASSYSGSSGNTIYF
TRBJ1-5,NA,TRBV28,NA,TGTGCCAGCCATACTCAGATGGGGCTTAGCAATCAGCCCCAGCATTTT,CASHTQMGLSNQPQHF
TRBJ1-1,NA,TRBV28,NA,TGTGCCAGCAGTTTAGCCGGGAGGGGGATCACTGAAGCTTTCTTT,CASSLAGRGITEAFF
TRBJ2-5,NA,TRBV5-1,NA,TGCGCCAGCAACTCGGGGGTTGGGGAGGAGACCCAGTACTTC,CASNSGVGEETQYF